This T cell receptor beta chain is from a study of blood T cell repertoires in COVID-19. The table lists this clone with a count of one. Assay: immunoSEQ multiplex PCR; the TCRdb copy retains only in-frame clones and omits some. The table has about 200,000 clones, about 80% seen once; the top ten hold about 7.8%. This CDR3 has 16 residues. CDR1 and CDR2 (germline): SGHKS, YYEKEE (reference sequence). V dropped 3 bases and J dropped 3 bases, with 16 bases sitting between them. The TCR sequence derives from a woman aged 60-75 years with COVID-19, enrolled during active disease. The chain recombines TRBV5-5 with TRBJ2-1; D is undetermined. The specimen was peripheral blood. CDR3: CASSYGAQSNYNEQFF. DNA of the CDR3: TGTGCCAGCAGCTATGGAGCCCAGAGCAACTACAATGAGCAGTTCTTC.